The 27 T cell receptor beta chains given below trace back to one sample, sequenced in a study of T-cell memory formation after mild COVID-19. A single record per CDR3 protein comes from TCRdb applying MiXCR to the 5' RACE reads. Among 500,000 to 600,000 distinct CDR3 sequences listed, around 17% were seen once. The sequenced sample consisted of PBMCs or a T cell subset sorted from them (not recorded which). All receptors derive from an adult woman who had mild COVID-19 (a few samples of this study predate the infection). Cell type and time point are not known.

V and J are TRBV11-3 and TRBJ2-2; no clear D gene. The V and J ends lost 5 bases and 6 bases respectively, with 13 bases between them. CDR1 and CDR2 (germline): SGHNT, YENEEA. The CDR3 totals 14 residues. The CDR3 protein is CASSPVDSPGELFF. In DNA, the CDR3 is TGTGCCAGCAGCCCCGTCGATAGTCCCGGGGAGCTGTTTTTT.

V and J are TRBV2 and TRBJ1-5; the match to TRBD1 covers 8 bases. Trimming took 8 bases from V and 2 from J; bases not matched to a gene: 11. Germline CDR1 reads SNHLY; CDR2 reads FYNNEI. The CDR3 has 16 residues. CDR3 coding DNA: TGTGCCAGCGAACGGGACAGGTATTCCGGCAATCAGCCCCAGCATTTT. As protein: CASERDRYSGNQPQHF.

The genes are TRBV5-5 and TRBJ2-2; the match to TRBD1 covers 10 bases. This CDR3 region has 17 residues. The ends lost 6 bases at V and 4 bases at J; junction bases unmatched: 12. Per germline, CDR1 SGHKS and CDR2 YYEKEE (reference sequence). This CDR3 is CASTRQGANSGTGELFF. As DNA, the CDR3 is TGTGCCAGCACTAGACAGGGGGCAAATTCGGGCACCGGGGAGCTGTTTTTT.

The V call is TRBV19, the J call TRBJ2-1; D not resolved. This CDR3 comprises 12 residues. The V and J ends lost 6 bases and 9 bases respectively, with 12 bases between them. Germline CDR1 and CDR2: LNHDA and SQIVND (reference sequence). CDR3: CASSHLNVEQFF. In DNA form, the CDR3 reads TGTGCCAGTAGCCATTTAAATGTTGAGCAGTTCTTC. Using reference TRBV19 and TRBJ2-1 for the parts outside the CDR3, the full variable domain is DGGITQSPKYLFRKEGQNVTLSCEQNLNHDAMYWYRQDPGQGLRLIYYSQIVNDFQKGDIAEGYSVSREKKESFPLTVTSAQKNPTAFYLCASSHLNVEQFFGPGTRLTVL.

In regard to this clonotype: A much larger clonotype is one base distant, so this may be a read error. The rearrangement joins TRBV29-1 to TRBJ2-7; the match to TRBD1 covers 7 bases. The CDR3 extends over 12 amino acids. Germline CDR1 SQVTM, CDR2 ANQGSEA. V lost 5 bases, J lost 1 base, and 2 bases stayed unmatched. CDR3 region: CSVQGQSYEQYF. CDR3 coding DNA: TGCAGCGTTCAGGGACAGTCCTACGAGCAGTACTTC.

V usage is TRBV24-1 and J usage is TRBJ2-1; D is tentatively TRBD1 or TRBD2 (5 bases each). CDR3 length equals 13 residues. The germline CDR1 and CDR2 sequences are KGHDR and SFDVKD. Trimming removed 4 bases from V and 9 bases from J, with 12 bases in between. Here the CDR3 reads CATSDSGSFEQFF. DNA of the CDR3: TGTGCCACCAGTGACTCAGGGAGTTTTGAGCAGTTCTTC.

The V and J genes are TRBV20-1 and TRBJ1-1; D remains unclear. Per the germline V gene, CDR1 is DFQATT and CDR2 is SNEGSKA (reference sequence). The CDR3 loop spans 13 amino acids. Trimming cost V 1 base and J 11 bases, with 17 bases left between them. CDR3 protein: CSARGGFRAWAFF. The CDR3, as DNA: TGCAGTGCTAGAGGGGGATTCCGGGCCTGGGCTTTCTTT.

The rearrangement uses TRBV14 and TRBJ2-1, with TRBD2 matching over 11 bases. Germline lookup yields CDR1 SGHDN and CDR2 FVKESK. This CDR3 is built from 16 residues. J gave up 10 bases and V 3 bases, and 11 bases lay outside the gene matches. The CDR3 loop reads CASSHSPGLAESEQFF. DNA of the CDR3: TGTGCCAGCAGCCACTCACCGGGACTAGCGGAATCGGAGCAGTTCTTC.

In its sample, this clonotype was seen a few times. This chain uses TRBV29-1 with TRBJ2-3, with 7 nucleotides matching TRBD1. The CDR3 runs 13 residues. Germline V CDR1 and CDR2: SQVTM, ANQGSEA. V shed 6 bases and J 2 bases; nucleotides not matched to a gene: 5. The CDR3 DNA reads TGCAGCGTGGGACAGCGGATCACAGATACGCAGTATTTT. This codes for CSVGQRITDTQYF.

V gene TRBV12-3 or TRBV12-4 combines with J gene TRBJ2-3; 10 positions match TRBD2. CDR3 length: 15 residues. J gave up 4 bases and V 4 bases, and 5 bases lay outside the gene matches. The chain's CDR3 is CASSSSGTSADTQYF. The DNA for the CDR3 is TGTGCCAGCAGTTCCTCCGGGACTAGCGCAGATACGCAGTATTTT.

This chain connects TRBV6-5 to TRBJ2-7; the D call may be TRBD1 or TRBD2 (5 bases each). With 4 bases removed from V and 3 bases from J, the gap between germline ends came to 10 bases. This CDR3 has 13 residues. Germline V CDR1 and CDR2: MNHEY, SVGAGI. The CDR3 region has the DNA TGTGCCAGCAGTTCCAGGGACGTCTACGAGCAGTACTTC. It encodes CASSSRDVYEQYF.

The chain uses TRBV27 and TRBJ2-7, with D tentatively TRBD2 (6 bases). Trimming took off 4 bases at V and 5 bases at J, with 18 bases between the two ends. Germline lookup yields CDR1 MNHEY and CDR2 SMNVEV (reference sequence). This CDR3 comprises 15 residues. The CDR3 is CASSSHPIGGNEQYF. The DNA of the CDR3 is TGTGCCAGCAGTTCCCACCCAATTGGAGGGAACGAGCAGTACTTC.

The chain joins TRBV6-5 to TRBJ2-7; TRBD1 agrees at 8 bases. Looked up from germline, CDR1 is MNHEY and CDR2 is SVGAGI. The V and J ends lost 6 bases and 6 bases, in that order; junction bases with no gene match: 13. The CDR3 spans 15 residues. In nucleotides, the CDR3 is TGTGCCAGCAGGACGGACAGGGAACTACTAGCCGAGCAGTACTTC. This encodes CASRTDRELLAEQYF.

In this sample, this clonotype turned up a few times. V and J are TRBV4-2 and TRBJ2-4; 8 positions match TRBD2. Germline CDR1 LGHNA, CDR2 YNFKEQ. The CDR3 spans 18 residues. V was pared by 2 bases and J by 0 bases, with 9 bases of the junction left unmatched. This CDR3 reads CASSQTPLAGLAKNIQYF. The CDR3, as DNA: TGTGCCAGCAGCCAAACGCCCCTAGCGGGTCTAGCCAAAAACATTCAGTACTTC.

This clonotype was observed a few times. This chain connects TRBV7-9 to TRBJ2-5; D gene uncertain. CDR1 SEHNR and CDR2 FQNEAQ come from the germline V gene (reference sequence). V dropped 4 bases and J dropped 1 base, with 13 bases sitting between them. This CDR3 contains 15 residues. The CDR3 loop is CASSWRLGSQETQYF. CDR3 nucleotides: TGTGCCAGCAGCTGGCGACTGGGGTCCCAAGAGACCCAGTACTTC.

This chain joins TRBV7-2 and TRBJ1-1, with D possibly TRBD1 on 5 matching bases. The germline V gene has CDR1 SGHTA and CDR2 FQGNSA. The CDR3 extends over 15 amino acids. The V end was cut by 4 bases, the J end by 4 bases, with 16 bases between. The CDR3 spells CASSSLPGGGTEAFF. CDR3 DNA: TGTGCCAGCAGCTCTCTTCCTGGGGGGGGCACTGAAGCTTTCTTT.

The J gene is TRBJ1-1, the V gene TRBV2; 8 bases map to TRBD1. The junction had 8 bases not matched to a gene; V was cut back by 5 bases and J by 0 bases. Germline lookup yields CDR1 SNHLY and CDR2 FYNNEI. The CDR3 is 16 amino acids. The CDR3 loop reads CASSTGTGTMNTEAFF. The CDR3 coding sequence is TGTGCCAGCAGTACCGGGACAGGAACCATGAACACTGAAGCTTTCTTT.

The chain combines TRBV3-1 with TRBJ2-4; D possibly matches TRBD1 or TRBD2 (5 bases each). The CDR3 is 18 residues long. CDR1 and CDR2 (germline): LGHDT, YNNKEL (reference sequence). V lost 3 bases and J lost 0, with 18 bases in between. The CDR3 spells CASSHGYGAYLAKNIQYF. CDR3 coding DNA: TGTGCCAGCAGCCACGGGTACGGGGCCTATCTAGCCAAAAACATTCAGTACTTC.

CDR3 protein: CASSLAGMNTDTQYF. For the CDR3, the DNA is TGCGCCAGCAGCTTGGCCGGGATGAACACAGATACGCAGTATTTT. This sequence joins TRBV5-1 and TRBJ2-3; D is possibly TRBD2 (5 bases). The germline V gene encodes CDR1 SGHRS and CDR2 YFSETQ. Between the trimmed V and J ends, which lost 0 bases and 2 bases, there was a span of 10 bases. The CDR3 covers 15 residues.

CDR3 DNA: TGCGCCAGCAGCTTGATCTTGACAGGGGGATTGGGCGAGCAGTACTTC. Its protein product is CASSLILTGGLGEQYF. The chain uses TRBV5-1 and TRBJ2-7, with 9 bases fitting TRBD1. J gave up 6 bases and V 1 base, and 11 bases lay outside the gene matches. CDR1 and CDR2 (germline): SGHRS, YFSETQ. CDR3 length: 16 residues.

The chain has TRBV6-2 or TRBV6-3 and TRBJ1-1; no reliable D call. CDR1 is MNHEY and CDR2 is SVGEGT in the germline V gene. There are 13 residues in the CDR3. V was pared by 8 bases and J by 0 bases, with 10 bases between. Here the CDR3 DNA reads TGTGCCAGCGTTGGACGGATGAACACTGAAGCTTTCTTT. Translation gives CASVGRMNTEAFF.

This clonotype showed up just a few times. The V gene is TRBV5-4, the J gene TRBJ1-1; TRBD1 aligns across 7 bases. Germline lookup yields CDR1 SGHNT and CDR2 YYREEE (reference sequence). The CDR3 is 16 residues long. V was pared by 4 bases and J by 3 bases, with 12 bases of the junction left unmatched. This CDR3 is CASSLGQRLRDTEAFF. The DNA of the CDR3 is TGTGCCAGCAGCCTGGGACAGAGATTGAGGGACACTGAAGCTTTCTTT.

In its sample, this clonotype was seen a few times. The gene calls are TRBV12-3 or TRBV12-4 and TRBJ2-3; the match to TRBD2 covers 11 bases. V trimming: 3 bases; J trimming: 4 bases; junction bases outside the gene matches: 21. The CDR3 spans 21 residues. CDR3 DNA: TGTGCCAGCAGTTTCAGGGGGCCTAAGGGACTAGCGGCCAAAAGGGCAGATACGCAGTATTTT. It encodes CASSFRGPKGLAAKRADTQYF.

The chain couples TRBV9 to TRBJ1-2; 7 nucleotides line up with TRBD1. The CDR3 is 14 amino acids. V gave up 3 bases and J gave up 4 bases; unmatched junction bases: 6. Germline V lookup: CDR1 SGDLS, CDR2 YYNGEE. The CDR3 DNA sequence: TGTGCCAGCAGCGCCGGGCGGGACAGCTATGGCTACACCTTC. As protein: CASSAGRDSYGYTF. Complete variable domain (other parts from reference TRBV9 and TRBJ1-2): DSGVTQTPKHLITATGQRVTLRCSPRSGDLSVYWYQQSLDQGLQFLIQYYNGEERAKGNILERFSAQQFPDLHSELNLSSLELGDSALYFCASSAGRDSYGYTFGSGTRLTVV.

The chain links TRBV24-1 to TRBJ2-3; no clear D. The CDR3 totals 13 residues. Trimming shortened V by 5 bases and J by 0 bases, and 5 bases separated the two germline ends. Looked up from germline, CDR1 is KGHDR and CDR2 is SFDVKD. The CDR3 reads CATSVPSTDTQYF. CDR3 DNA sequence: TGTGCCACCAGTGTACCGAGCACAGATACGCAGTATTTT.

This clonotype has more than one count but fewer than ten. This chain connects TRBV20-1 to TRBJ1-5; TRBD1 agrees at 8 bases. The V gene end was trimmed by 5 bases and the J gene end by 3 bases; junction bases not matched to a gene: 6. The CDR3 sequence is 14 residues long. CDR1 DFQATT and CDR2 SNEGSKA come from the germline V gene (reference sequence). CDR3 DNA sequence: TGCAGTGCTGCCGACAGGGGCAACAATCAGCCCCAGCATTTT. Translation: CSAADRGNNQPQHF.

This clonotype was found a few times. This chain joins TRBV7-6 and TRBJ2-1; the match to TRBD2 covers 9 bases. With 0 bases clipped from V and 5 bases from J, the junction kept 8 bases outside the gene matches. The germline V gene encodes CDR1 SGHVS and CDR2 FNYEAQ. This CDR3 comprises 17 residues. This CDR3 reads CASSLARASGTNNEQFF. DNA for the CDR3: TGTGCCAGCAGCTTAGCGCGGGCTAGCGGGACCAACAATGAGCAGTTCTTC.